The 10 T cell receptor beta chains below all came from one sample that was sequenced in a study of blood T cells in healthy people across ages. Combining a sample-barcoded 5' primer with a J-beta primer mix, a second PCR ran for about 7 to 12 cycles. MiXCR was run by TCRdb on the 5' RACE reads, yielding one entry per CDR3 protein. The table lists about 1.6 million distinct CDR3 sequences, about 32% of them singletons. The source material was blood. These receptors originate from a woman in her 30s in good health.

The J gene is TRBJ1-4, the V gene TRBV11-2, with D perhaps TRBD1 (5 bases). Trimming took 1 base from V and 5 from J, leaving 8 bases between them. The CDR3 extends over 14 amino acids. The germline V gene has CDR1 SGHAT and CDR2 FQNNGV. CDR3 sequence reads: CASSLGDPNEKLFF. As DNA, the CDR3 is TGTGCCAGCAGCTTAGGGGACCCAAATGAAAAACTGTTTTTT.

The sample holds a few counts of this clonotype. J is TRBJ2-7 and V is TRBV7-8; D is possibly TRBD2 (6 bases). Germline CDR1 SGHVS, CDR2 FQNEAQ. Trimming cost V 5 bases and J 2 bases, with 16 bases left between them. The CDR3 covers 15 residues. The CDR3 is CASSHPSAGTYEQYF. For the CDR3, the DNA is TGTGCCAGCAGCCACCCCTCGGCGGGAACCTACGAGCAGTACTTC.

The chain combines TRBV7-9 with TRBJ2-5; 8 nucleotides align to TRBD1. Near its end, the DNA agrees better with TRBJ2-7, so the J call may be wrong. Germline V gene data show CDR1 as SEHNR and CDR2 as FQNEAQ (reference sequence). The CDR3 extends over 15 amino acids. The chain's CDR3 is CASSPRDRISYEQYV. CDR3 coding DNA: TGTGCCAGCAGCCCACGGGACAGGATTTCCTACGAGCAGTACGTC.

This clonotype was detected a few times. This sequence joins TRBV3-1 and TRBJ2-7; maybe TRBD2 (6 bases). The V end was cut by 7 bases, the J end by 2 bases, with 21 bases between. The germline V gene has CDR1 LGHDT and CDR2 YNNKEL (reference sequence). The CDR3 covers 16 residues. CDR3 loop: CASTPSLGLLPYEQYF. CDR3 sequence (DNA): TGTGCCAGCACCCCTAGCCTGGGACTCCTCCCCTACGAGCAGTACTTC.

The gene calls are TRBV10-3 and TRBJ2-1; TRBD1 aligns across 7 bases. CDR3 length: 15 residues. The trim removed 7 bases at V and 4 bases at J, leaving 10 bases unmatched. Germline values: CDR1 ENHRY, CDR2 SYGVKD. CDR3: CAIKGTVEEYNEQFF. The CDR3 DNA is TGTGCCATCAAGGGGACAGTGGAAGAGTACAATGAGCAGTTCTTC.

This clonotype has only a few counts. This chain joins TRBV12-3 or TRBV12-4 and TRBJ1-5; TRBD1 agrees at 9 bases. The CDR3 spans 13 residues. V dropped 5 bases and J dropped 5; count of bases not matched to a gene: 1. The CDR3 sequence is CASSGDRDQPQHF. Here the CDR3 DNA reads TGTGCCAGCAGTGGGGACAGGGATCAGCCCCAGCATTTT.

The chain links TRBV29-1 to TRBJ1-1; D might be TRBD1 (6 bases). The CDR3 contains 14 residues. Trimming pared 2 bases from V and 4 bases from J, leaving 14 bases between. The germline CDR1 and CDR2 sequences are SQVTM and ANQGSEA. The CDR3 nucleotides are TGCAGCGTTGAAATTCTTCTAGGGGGCACTGAAGCTTTCTTT. As protein: CSVEILLGGTEAFF.

The rearrangement links TRBV7-8 to TRBJ1-2; 7 bases fit TRBD1. J was trimmed by 2 bases and V by 5 bases; bases with no gene match: 5. Germline CDR1 reads SGHVS; CDR2 reads FQNEAQ. This CDR3 contains 14 residues. CDR3 nucleotides: TGTGCCAGCAGCCCCACGACAGGGAACTATGGCTACACCTTC. Protein: CASSPTTGNYGYTF.

J is TRBJ1-2 and V is TRBV30; D uncertain. V was shortened by 2 bases and J by 2 bases, with 6 bases between the two germline ends. The CDR3 consists of 12 residues. The germline V gene has CDR1 GTSNPN and CDR2 SVGIG (reference sequence). As DNA, the CDR3 is TGTGCCTGGAGTTTAGGAAACTATGGCTACACCTTC. Translation: CAWSLGNYGYTF.

This clonotype was recorded a few times. The J gene is TRBJ2-1, the V gene TRBV13, with TRBD1 matching 7 bases. Losses at the gene ends were 3 bases for V and 2 bases for J; bases not matched to a gene: 7. Germline assignment: CDR1 PRHDT and CDR2 FYEKMQ (reference sequence). This CDR3 has 16 residues. In DNA form, the CDR3 reads TGTGCCAGCAGCTTTTTCGGGACAGAGCCCTACAATGAGCAGTTCTTC. This encodes CASSFFGTEPYNEQFF.